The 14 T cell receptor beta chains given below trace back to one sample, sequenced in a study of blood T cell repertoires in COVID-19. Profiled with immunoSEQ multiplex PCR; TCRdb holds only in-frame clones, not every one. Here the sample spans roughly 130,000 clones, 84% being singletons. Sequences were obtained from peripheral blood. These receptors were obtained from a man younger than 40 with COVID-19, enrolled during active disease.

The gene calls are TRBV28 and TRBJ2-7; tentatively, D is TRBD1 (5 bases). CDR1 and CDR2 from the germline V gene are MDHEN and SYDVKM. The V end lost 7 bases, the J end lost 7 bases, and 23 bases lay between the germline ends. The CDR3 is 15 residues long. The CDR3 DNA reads TGTGCCAGCACTCAGGGCCGCAGGGCACTTTGGGAGCAGTACTTC. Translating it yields CASTQGRRALWEQYF. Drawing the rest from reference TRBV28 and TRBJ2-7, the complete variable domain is DVKVTQSSRYLVKRTGEKVFLECVQDMDHENMFWYRQDPGLGLRLIYFSYDVKMKEKGDIPEGYSVSREKKERFSLILESASTNQTSMYLCASTQGRRALWEQYFGPGTRLTVT.

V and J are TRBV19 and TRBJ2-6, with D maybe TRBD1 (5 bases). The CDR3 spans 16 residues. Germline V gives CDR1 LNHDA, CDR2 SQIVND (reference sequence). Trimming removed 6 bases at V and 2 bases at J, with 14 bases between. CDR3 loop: CASRAGPSTGANVLTF. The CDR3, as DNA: TGTGCCAGTAGGGCAGGGCCTTCTACTGGGGCCAACGTCCTGACTTTC.

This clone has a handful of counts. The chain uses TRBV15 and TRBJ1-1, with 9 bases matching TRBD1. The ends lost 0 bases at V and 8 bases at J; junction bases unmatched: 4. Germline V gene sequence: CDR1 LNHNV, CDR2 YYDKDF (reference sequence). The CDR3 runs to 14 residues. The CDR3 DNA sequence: TGTGCCACCAGCAGAGATCGGACAGGGGAAGAAGCTTTCTTT. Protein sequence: CATSRDRTGEEAFF.

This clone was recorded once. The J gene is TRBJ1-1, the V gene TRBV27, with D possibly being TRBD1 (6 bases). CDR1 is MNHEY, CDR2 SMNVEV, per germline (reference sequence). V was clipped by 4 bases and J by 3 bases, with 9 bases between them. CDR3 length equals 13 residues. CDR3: CASSSPGDTEAFF. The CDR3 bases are TGTGCCAGCAGTTCTCCAGGGGACACTGAAGCTTTCTTT.

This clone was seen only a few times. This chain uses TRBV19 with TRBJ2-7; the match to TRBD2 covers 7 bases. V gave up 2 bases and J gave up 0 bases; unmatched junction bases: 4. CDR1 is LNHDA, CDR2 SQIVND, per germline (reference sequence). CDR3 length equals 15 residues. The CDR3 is CASSILLAVSYEQYF. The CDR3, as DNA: TGTGCCAGTAGTATACTGCTAGCGGTCTCCTACGAGCAGTACTTC.

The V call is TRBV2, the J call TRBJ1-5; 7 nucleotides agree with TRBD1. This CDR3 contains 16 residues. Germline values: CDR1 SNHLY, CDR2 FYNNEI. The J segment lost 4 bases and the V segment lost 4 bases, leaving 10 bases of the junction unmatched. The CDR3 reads CASSVPPTGINQPQHF. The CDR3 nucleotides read TGTGCCAGCAGTGTCCCCCCGACAGGGATTAATCAGCCCCAGCATTTT.

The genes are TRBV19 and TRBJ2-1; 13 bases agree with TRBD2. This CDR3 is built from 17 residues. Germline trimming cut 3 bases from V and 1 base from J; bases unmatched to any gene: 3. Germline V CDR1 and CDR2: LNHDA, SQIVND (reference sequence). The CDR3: CASSIRGLAGSYNEQFF. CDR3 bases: TGTGCCAGTAGTATCAGGGGACTAGCGGGATCCTACAATGAGCAGTTCTTC.

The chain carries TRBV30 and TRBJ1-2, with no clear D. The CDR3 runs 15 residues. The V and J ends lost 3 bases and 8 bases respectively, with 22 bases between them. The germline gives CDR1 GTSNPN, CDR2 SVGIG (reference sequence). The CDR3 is CAWSGISNHGKGYTF. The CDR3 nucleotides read TGTGCCTGGAGCGGAATCAGTAACCACGGGAAGGGCTACACCTTC.

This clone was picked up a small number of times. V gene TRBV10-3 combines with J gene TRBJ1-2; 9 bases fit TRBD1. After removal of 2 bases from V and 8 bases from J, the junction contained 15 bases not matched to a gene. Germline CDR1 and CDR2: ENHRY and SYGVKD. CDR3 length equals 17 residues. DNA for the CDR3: TGTGCCATCAGTGAGCGCCCGGGACAGGGTGCGGGGAGCGGCTACACCTTC. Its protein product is CAISERPGQGAGSGYTF.

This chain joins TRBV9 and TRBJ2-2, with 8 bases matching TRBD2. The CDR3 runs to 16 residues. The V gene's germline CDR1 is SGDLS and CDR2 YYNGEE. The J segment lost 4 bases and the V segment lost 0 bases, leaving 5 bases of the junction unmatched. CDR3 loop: CASSVAGGPVTGELFF. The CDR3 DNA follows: TGTGCCAGCAGCGTAGCGGGAGGGCCGGTCACCGGGGAGCTGTTTTTT. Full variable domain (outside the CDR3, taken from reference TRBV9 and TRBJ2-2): DSGVTQTPKHLITATGQRVTLRCSPRSGDLSVYWYQQSLDQGLQFLIQYYNGEERAKGNILERFSAQQFPDLHSELNLSSLELGDSALYFCASSVAGGPVTGELFFGEGSRLTVL.

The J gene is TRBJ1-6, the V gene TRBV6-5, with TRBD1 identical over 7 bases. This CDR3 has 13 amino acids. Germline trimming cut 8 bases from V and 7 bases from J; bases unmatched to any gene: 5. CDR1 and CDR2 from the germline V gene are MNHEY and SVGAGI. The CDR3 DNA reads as TGTGCCAGCCGGACAGGCTTGAATTCACCCCTCCACTTT. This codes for CASRTGLNSPLHF.

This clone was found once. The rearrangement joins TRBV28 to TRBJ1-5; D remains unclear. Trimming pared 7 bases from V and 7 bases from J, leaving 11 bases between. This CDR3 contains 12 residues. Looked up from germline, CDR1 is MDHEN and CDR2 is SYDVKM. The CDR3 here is CASTLGAQPQHF. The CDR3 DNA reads TGTGCCAGCACCCTGGGAGCCCAGCCCCAGCATTTT.

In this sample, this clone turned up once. The CDR3 coding sequence is TGTGCCAGCAGCTTAATCGACAGGTCGCCCTATGGCTACACCTTC. Its translation is CASSLIDRSPYGYTF. The chain links TRBV7-9 to TRBJ1-2; the D gene is possibly TRBD1 (6 bases). The CDR3 spans 15 residues. The germline V gene encodes CDR1 SEHNR and CDR2 FQNEAQ (reference sequence). Between the trimmed V and J ends, which lost 2 bases and 4 bases, there was a span of 14 bases.

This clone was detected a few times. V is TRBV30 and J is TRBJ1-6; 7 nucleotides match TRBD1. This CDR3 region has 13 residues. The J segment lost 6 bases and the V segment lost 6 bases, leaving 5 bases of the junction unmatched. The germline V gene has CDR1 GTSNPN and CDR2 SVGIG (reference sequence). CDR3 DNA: TGTGCCTGCCAGACAGGGAGTAATTCACCCCTCCACTTT. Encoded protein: CACQTGSNSPLHF.